This T cell receptor (beta chain) derives from a study of Ad26.COV2.S vaccination and SARS-CoV-2 variants. Study-wide context: The study gave Ad26.COV2.S intramuscularly, once or twice 56 days apart.

Described treatment: some 19 received Ad26.COV2.S at low or high dose, single or two shots; roughly five received placebo; per-sample allocation not given. Samples analyzed were those drawn on day 63 after the first vaccine or placebo injection. SARS-CoV-2 spike from the Wuhan strain was encoded by the vaccine, an Ad26 vector. Worth noting for this clone: Antigen specificity is unknown.

Study results and caveats: Individuals receiving vaccine had higher spike-specific TCR breadth than placebo recipients did. TCR breadth and depth analyses may have underestimated total T cell responses.

The CDR3 runs 16 residues. The ends lost 0 bases at V and 0 bases at J; junction bases unmatched: 5. The germline V gene encodes CDR1 LNHDA and CDR2 SQIVND (reference sequence). Here immunoSEQ multiplex PCR was the method, and the copy in TCRdb shows in-frame clones only, minus some. The data show around 300,000 clones, with roughly 89% seen just once and approximately 5% held by the top ten. The V and J genes are TRBV19 and TRBJ2-7; 7 nucleotides line up with TRBD1. Sample: peripheral blood, taken in a trial of Ad26.COV2.S vaccine versus placebo. This TCR was sampled from a person between 18 and 65 years old who received the Ad26.COV2.S COVID-19 vaccine or a placebo. Written as DNA, the CDR3 is TGTGCCAGTAGTATAGACCCCAGGGGGAGCTCCTACGAGCAGTACTTC. Translation: CASSIDPRGSSYEQYF.